This T cell receptor (beta chain) was sequenced for a study of T cells in Graves' hyperthyroidism and ophthalmopathy. Study-wide results and caveats: Clonotypes that were expanded in thyroid above 0.001 mostly appeared in blood too. A model using 13 V-J features told ophthalmopathy apart from stable hyperthyroidism.

Trimming stripped 5 bases from V and 3 bases from J, with 8 bases between. The CDR3 sequence is 13 residues long. Germline CDR1 reads SGHTA; CDR2 reads FQGNSA. Uncontrolled infection, other autoimmune disease, pregnancy or lactation excluded patients. This clonotype was picked up many times. No antigen is known for it. The CDR3 regions of TCR beta were amplified from RNA transcripts. TCR CDR3 regions were first amplified by RT-PCR with HTBI primers. TCRdb used MiXCR to reprocess the multiplex PCR reads, holding one entry per CDR3 protein. This table has around 600,000 distinct CDR3 sequences, 45% appearing once.

The specimen was peripheral blood or thyroid tissue (not recorded which). The chain links TRBV7-2 to TRBJ1-5; D unresolved. The receptor was isolated from an adult man with Graves' disease, either hyperthyroidism or ophthalmopathy (not recorded which). As DNA, the CDR3 is TGTGCCAGCAGCGGGGAGTACAATCAGCCCCAGCATTTT. It encodes CASSGEYNQPQHF.